This T cell receptor beta chain was sequenced during a study of shared clonotypes between healthy human individuals. Profiling relied on immunoSEQ multiplex PCR, and the TCRdb table lists in-frame clones only, not all of them. The data show more than 2 million clones, approximately 95% seen once. The CDR3 length is 14 residues. Trimming took 5 bases from V and 6 from J, leaving 17 bases between them. CDR1 and CDR2 (germline): SNHLY, FYNNEI. Sample: naive CD4+ T cells sorted from blood. Noted subset: CD45RA+ positively selected. The sequence was obtained from a man between 18 and 35 years old in good health. This chain links TRBV2 with TRBJ2-7; tentatively, D is TRBD2 (7 bases). The DNA of the CDR3 is TGTGCCAGCAGTCCCCCGCAAGGGGGGGGCGAGCAGTACTTC. Translated: CASSPPQGGGEQYF.